Below, one TCR beta chain is given with its context. Its binding antigen is unknown. The record has no base qualities; no much larger clone is one base away. The CDR3 covers 17 residues, taking in both the cysteine and the phenylalanine. Only the CDR3 region is kept as DNA, spanning 51 bases read in frame from base 1. CDR1 and CDR2 were assigned from the germline V gene (reference sequence) as DFQATT and SNEGSKA. Trimming accounts for 6 bases at V and 0 bases at J, while the number of junction bases matched to no gene is 13. This entry is derived from a study of CD8 T cells in ankylosing spondylitis (dated by TCRdb to between 2016 and 2019). Regarding the research as a whole: The study profiled T cell receptor beta repertoires in healthy donors and ankylosing spondylitis patients to find disease-linked TCR variants. The full study cohort comprised 25 or so ankylosing spondylitis patients and roughly 110 healthy donors. Peripheral blood was sampled, and synovial fluid was also collected from ankylosing spondylitis patients.

The instrument given in TCRdb is Illumina HiSeq 2500. Quantitative 5'-RACE with molecular barcodes was used to prepare TCR beta libraries. The original pipeline was this. To identify disease-linked TCR variants, a new computational method was used, one built on a probabilistic model of VDJ rearrangement. Using fastp trimming at Q25 and MiXCR clonotype assembly, TCRdb reanalyzed the public sequencing data and kept in-frame beta chains. A single entry per CDR3 protein holds the most common genes and DNA from its merged rows. The V and J calls were determined by TCRdb, not by the authors. The sample data list almost 250,000 distinct CDR3 sequences, and roughly 32% of these were observed just once. Approximately 4.4% of the sample is in the top ten clones. The full study reports these points: The disease-linked clones were reported to be significantly enriched in matched synovial fluid samples from ankylosing spondylitis patients. The disease-linked clones showed a CD8+ phenotype and occurred at relatively low frequencies in peripheral blood. A TCR beta motif made up of several highly homologous amino acid variants appeared to be characteristic of blood from ankylosing spondylitis patients. Some motif variants were previously reported in synovial fluid and blood of reactive arthritis patients, suggesting common disease-initiation mechanisms.

The rearranged chain carries TRBV20-1 and TRBJ2-1; 8 bases in the junction line up with TRBD2. Sequences were obtained from blood, either unsorted or a sorted T cell fraction (not recorded which). The source is a male donor with ankylosing spondylitis or in good health (not recorded which). The DNA is TGCAGTGCGCGGGGCGGGGGGCCCAAAAGCTCCTACAATGAGCAGTTCTTC. This gives the protein CSARGGGPKSSYNEQFF.